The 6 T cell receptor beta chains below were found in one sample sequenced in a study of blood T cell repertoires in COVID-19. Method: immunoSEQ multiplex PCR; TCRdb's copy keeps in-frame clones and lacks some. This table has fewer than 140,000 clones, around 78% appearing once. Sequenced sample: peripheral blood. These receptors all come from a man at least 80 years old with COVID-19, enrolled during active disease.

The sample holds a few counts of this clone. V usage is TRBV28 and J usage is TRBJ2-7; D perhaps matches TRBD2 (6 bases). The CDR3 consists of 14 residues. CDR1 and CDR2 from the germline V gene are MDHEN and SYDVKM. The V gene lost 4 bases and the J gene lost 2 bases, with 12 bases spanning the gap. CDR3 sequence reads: CASSSTREAYEQYF. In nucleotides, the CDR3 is TGTGCCAGCAGTTCGACTAGAGAGGCCTACGAGCAGTACTTC.

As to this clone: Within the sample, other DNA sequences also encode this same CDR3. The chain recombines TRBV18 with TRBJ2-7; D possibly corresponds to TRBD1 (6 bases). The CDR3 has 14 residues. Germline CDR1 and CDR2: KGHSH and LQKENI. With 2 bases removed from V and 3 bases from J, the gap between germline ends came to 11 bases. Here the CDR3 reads CASSPSGQNYEQYF. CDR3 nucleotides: TGTGCCAGCTCACCATCTGGACAGAACTACGAGCAGTACTTC.

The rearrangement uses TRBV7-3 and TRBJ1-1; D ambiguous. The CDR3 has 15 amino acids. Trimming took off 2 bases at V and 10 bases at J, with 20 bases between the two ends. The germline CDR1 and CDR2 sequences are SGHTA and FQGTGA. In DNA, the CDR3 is TGTGCCAGCAGCTTATATAGCGAAGGCCCCGGAAGAGCTTTCTTT. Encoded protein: CASSLYSEGPGRAFF.

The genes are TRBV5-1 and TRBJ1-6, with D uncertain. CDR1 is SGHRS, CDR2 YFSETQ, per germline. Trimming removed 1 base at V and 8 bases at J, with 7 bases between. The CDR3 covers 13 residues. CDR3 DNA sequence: TGCGCCAGCAGCTTGTCGCAGGATTCACCCCTCCACTTT. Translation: CASSLSQDSPLHF.

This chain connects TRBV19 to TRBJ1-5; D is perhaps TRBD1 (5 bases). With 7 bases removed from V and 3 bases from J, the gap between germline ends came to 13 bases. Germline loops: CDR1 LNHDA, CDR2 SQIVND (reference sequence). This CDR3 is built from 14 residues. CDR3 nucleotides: TGTGCCAGTATAGGGGTGGGTAACAATCAGCCCCAGCATTTT. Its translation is CASIGVGNNQPQHF.

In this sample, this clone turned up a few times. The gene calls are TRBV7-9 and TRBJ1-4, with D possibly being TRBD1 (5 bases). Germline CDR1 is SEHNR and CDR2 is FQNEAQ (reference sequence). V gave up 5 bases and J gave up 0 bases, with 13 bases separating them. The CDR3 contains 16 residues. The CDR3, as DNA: TGTGCCAGCAGCCCGACCCGGGGGGCAACTAATGAAAAACTGTTTTTT. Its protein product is CASSPTRGATNEKLFF. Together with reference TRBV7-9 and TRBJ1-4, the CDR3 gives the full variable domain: DTGVSQNPRHKITKRGQNVTFRCDPISEHNRLYWYRQTLGQGPEFLTYFQNEAQLEKSRLLSDRFSAERPKGSFSTLEIQRTEQGDSAMYLCASSPTRGATNEKLFFGSGTQLSVL.